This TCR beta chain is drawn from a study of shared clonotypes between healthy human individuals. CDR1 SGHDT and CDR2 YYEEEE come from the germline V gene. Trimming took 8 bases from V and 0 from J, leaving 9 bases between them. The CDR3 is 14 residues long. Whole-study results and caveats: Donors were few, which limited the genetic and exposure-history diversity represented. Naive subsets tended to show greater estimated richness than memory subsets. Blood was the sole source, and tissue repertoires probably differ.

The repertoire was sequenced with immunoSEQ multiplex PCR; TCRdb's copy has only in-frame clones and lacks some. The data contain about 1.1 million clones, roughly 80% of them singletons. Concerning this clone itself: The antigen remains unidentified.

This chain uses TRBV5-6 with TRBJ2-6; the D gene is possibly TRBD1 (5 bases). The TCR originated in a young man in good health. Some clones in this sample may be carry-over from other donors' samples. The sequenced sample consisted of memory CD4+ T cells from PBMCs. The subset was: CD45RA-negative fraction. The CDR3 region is CASADSSGANVLTF. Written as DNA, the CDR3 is TGTGCCAGTGCCGACAGCTCTGGGGCCAACGTCCTGACTTTC.